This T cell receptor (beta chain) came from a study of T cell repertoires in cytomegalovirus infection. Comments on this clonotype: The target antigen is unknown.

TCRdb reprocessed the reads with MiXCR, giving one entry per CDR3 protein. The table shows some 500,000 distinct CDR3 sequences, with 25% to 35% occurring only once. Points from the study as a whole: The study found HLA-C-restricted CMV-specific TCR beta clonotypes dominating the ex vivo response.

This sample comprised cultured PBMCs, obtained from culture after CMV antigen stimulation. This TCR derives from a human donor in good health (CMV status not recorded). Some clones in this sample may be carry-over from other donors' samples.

The CDR3 sequence is CAIKPEDRGTDTQYF. DNA of the CDR3: TGTGCCATCAAGCCCGAGGACAGAGGCACAGATACGCAGTATTTT. The chain recombines TRBV10-3 with TRBJ2-3; TRBD1 might be the D (6 bases). This CDR3 comprises 15 residues. Germline values: CDR1 ENHRY, CDR2 SYGVKD. V lost 7 bases, J lost 1 base, and 15 bases lay in between.